Below, 2 T cell receptor beta chains from the same sample are listed, as sequenced in a study of control samples from healthy donors and cancer patients. Produced via immunoSEQ multiplex PCR; TCRdb's table is partial and in-frame only. The data show about 98,000 clones, about four fifths seen once. The material sequenced was blood. Source of these receptors: a man aged 60 to 69 in good health.

The gene calls are TRBV6-5 and TRBJ1-5, with D hard to call. CDR1 is MNHEY and CDR2 is SVGAGI in the germline V gene. V lost 0 bases and J lost 4, with 4 bases in between. There are 13 residues in the CDR3. CDR3 sequence: CASSYSTNQPQHF. DNA for the CDR3: TGTGCCAGCAGTTACTCTACAAATCAGCCCCAGCATTTT.

The chain recombines TRBV5-6 with TRBJ1-6, with 9 bases identical to TRBD1. Unmatched junction bases numbered 7, after V lost 3 bases and J lost 9 bases. This CDR3 region has 15 residues. The V gene's germline CDR1 is SGHDT and CDR2 YYEEEE. The chain's CDR3 is CASSSDRGATSPLHF. CDR3 sequence (DNA): TGTGCCAGCAGCTCAGACAGGGGGGCTACTTCACCCCTCCACTTT.